This T cell receptor beta chain stems from a study of blood T cell repertoires in COVID-19. Turning to the study itself: From T cells, B-cell-depleted T cells, or PBMCs came the material, which was cDNA or gDNA.

Losses at the gene ends were 6 bases for V and 2 bases for J; bases not matched to a gene: 5. The germline gives CDR1 MNHNY, CDR2 SVGAGI (reference sequence). The CDR3 is 16 amino acids. Assay: immunoSEQ multiplex PCR; the TCRdb copy retains only in-frame clones and omits some. Here the sample spans fewer than 250,000 clones, 85% being singletons. The source of this sequence is a woman aged 55-75 years with active or convalescent COVID-19. Sequencing was performed on peripheral blood. V gene TRBV6-6 combines with J gene TRBJ2-6; 9 nucleotides align to TRBD2. This CDR3 reads CASRRTSDAGANVLTF. CDR3 DNA sequence: TGTGCCAGCAGACGGACTAGCGACGCTGGGGCCAACGTCCTGACTTTC.